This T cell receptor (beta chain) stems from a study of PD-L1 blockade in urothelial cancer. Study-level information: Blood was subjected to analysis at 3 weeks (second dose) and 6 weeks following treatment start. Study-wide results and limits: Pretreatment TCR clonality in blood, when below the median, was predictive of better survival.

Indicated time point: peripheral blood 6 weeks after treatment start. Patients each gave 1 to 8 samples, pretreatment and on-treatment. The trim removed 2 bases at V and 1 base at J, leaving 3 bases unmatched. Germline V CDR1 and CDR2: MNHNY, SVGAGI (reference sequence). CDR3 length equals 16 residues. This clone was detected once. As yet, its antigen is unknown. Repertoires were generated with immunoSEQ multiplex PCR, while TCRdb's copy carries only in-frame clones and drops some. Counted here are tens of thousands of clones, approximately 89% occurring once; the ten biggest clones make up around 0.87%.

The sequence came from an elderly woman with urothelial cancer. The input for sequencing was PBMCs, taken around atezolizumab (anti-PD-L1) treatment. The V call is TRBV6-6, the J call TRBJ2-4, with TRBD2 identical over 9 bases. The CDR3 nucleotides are TGTGCCAGCAGTTACCCGCGGGGGGGGGCCAAAAACATTCAGTACTTC. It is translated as CASSYPRGGAKNIQYF.